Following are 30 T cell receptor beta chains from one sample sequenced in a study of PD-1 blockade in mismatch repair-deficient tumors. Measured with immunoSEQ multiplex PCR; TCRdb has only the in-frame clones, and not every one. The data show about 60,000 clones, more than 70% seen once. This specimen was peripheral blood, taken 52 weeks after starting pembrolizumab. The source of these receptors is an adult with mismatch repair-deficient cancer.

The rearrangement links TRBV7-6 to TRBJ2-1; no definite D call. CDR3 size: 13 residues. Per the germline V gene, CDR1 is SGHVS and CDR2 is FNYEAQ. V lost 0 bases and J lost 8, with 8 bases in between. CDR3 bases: TGTGCCAGCAGCTTAGCGTTAGGGCATGAGCAGTTCTTC. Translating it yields CASSLALGHEQFF.

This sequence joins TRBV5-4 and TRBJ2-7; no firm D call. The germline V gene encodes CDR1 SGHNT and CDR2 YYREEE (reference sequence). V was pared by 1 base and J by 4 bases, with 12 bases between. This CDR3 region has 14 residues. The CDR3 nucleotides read TGTGCCAGCAGCTTGTCCCACACCAATTACGAGCAGTACTTC. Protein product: CASSLSHTNYEQYF. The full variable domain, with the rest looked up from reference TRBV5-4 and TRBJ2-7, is ETGVTQSPTHLIKTRGQQVTLRCSSQSGHNTVSWYQQALGQGPQFIFQYYREEENGRGNFPPRFSGLQFPNYSSELNVNALELDDSALYLCASSLSHTNYEQYFGPGTRLTVT.

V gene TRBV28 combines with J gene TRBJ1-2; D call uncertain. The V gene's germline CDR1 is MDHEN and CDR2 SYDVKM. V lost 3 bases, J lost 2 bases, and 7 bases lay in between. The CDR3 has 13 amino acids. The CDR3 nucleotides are TGTGCCAGCAGTTTCGATAACAACTATGGCTACACCTTC. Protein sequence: CASSFDNNYGYTF.

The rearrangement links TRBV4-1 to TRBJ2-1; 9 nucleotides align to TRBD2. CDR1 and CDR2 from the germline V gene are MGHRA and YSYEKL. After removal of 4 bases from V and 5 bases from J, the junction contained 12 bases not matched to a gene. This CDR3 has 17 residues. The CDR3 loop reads CASSPTVAGELDNEQFF. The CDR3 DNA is TGCGCCAGCAGCCCTACTGTAGCGGGAGAACTGGACAATGAGCAGTTCTTC.

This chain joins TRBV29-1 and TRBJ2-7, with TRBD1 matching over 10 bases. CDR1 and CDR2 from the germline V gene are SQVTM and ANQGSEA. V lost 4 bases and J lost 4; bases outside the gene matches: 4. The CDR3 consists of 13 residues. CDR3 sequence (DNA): TGCAGCGTTGCCGGGACAGGGGTTTACGAGCAGTACTTC. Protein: CSVAGTGVYEQYF.

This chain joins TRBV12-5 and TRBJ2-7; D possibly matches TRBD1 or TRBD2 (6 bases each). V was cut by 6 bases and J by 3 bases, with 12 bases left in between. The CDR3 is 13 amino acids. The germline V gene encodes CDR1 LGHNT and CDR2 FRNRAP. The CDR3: CASGDGGHYEQYF. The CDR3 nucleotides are TGTGCTAGTGGGGACGGGGGACACTACGAGCAGTACTTC.

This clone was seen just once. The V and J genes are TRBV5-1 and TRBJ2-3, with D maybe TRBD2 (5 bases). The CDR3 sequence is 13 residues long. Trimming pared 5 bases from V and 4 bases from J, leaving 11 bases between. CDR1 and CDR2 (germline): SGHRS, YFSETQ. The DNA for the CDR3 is TGCGCCAGCAGGACGGACTTTTCAGATACGCAGTATTTT. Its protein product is CASRTDFSDTQYF.

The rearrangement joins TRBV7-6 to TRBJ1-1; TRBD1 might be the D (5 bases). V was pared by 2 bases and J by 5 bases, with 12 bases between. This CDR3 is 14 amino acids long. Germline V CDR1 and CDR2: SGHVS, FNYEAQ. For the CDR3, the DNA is TGTGCCAGCAGCTTATCTGGGGACGATACTGAAGCTTTCTTT. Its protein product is CASSLSGDDTEAFF.

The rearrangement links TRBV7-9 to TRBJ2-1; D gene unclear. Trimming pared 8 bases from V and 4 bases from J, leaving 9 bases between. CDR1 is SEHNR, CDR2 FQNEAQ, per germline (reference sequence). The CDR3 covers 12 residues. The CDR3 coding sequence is TGTGCCAGCCAACACCAATACAATGAGCAGTTCTTC. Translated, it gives CASQHQYNEQFF.

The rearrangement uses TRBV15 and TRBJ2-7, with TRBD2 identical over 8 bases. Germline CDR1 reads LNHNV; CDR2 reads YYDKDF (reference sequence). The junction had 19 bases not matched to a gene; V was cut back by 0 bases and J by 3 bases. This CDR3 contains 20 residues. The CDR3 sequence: CATSRDTPFGRVPVHYEQYF. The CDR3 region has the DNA TGTGCCACCAGCAGAGATACCCCCTTCGGGAGGGTCCCAGTTCACTACGAGCAGTACTTC.

The CDR3 here is CASSHLAGSTDTQYF. CDR3 coding DNA: TGTGCCAGCAGCCATCTAGCGGGTAGTACAGATACGCAGTATTTT. The chain has TRBV11-2 and TRBJ2-3; 8 positions match TRBD2. The CDR3 is made up of 15 amino acids. Germline V gene lookup returns CDR1 SGHAT and CDR2 FQNNGV. Unmatched junction bases numbered 7, after V lost 5 bases and J lost 3 bases.

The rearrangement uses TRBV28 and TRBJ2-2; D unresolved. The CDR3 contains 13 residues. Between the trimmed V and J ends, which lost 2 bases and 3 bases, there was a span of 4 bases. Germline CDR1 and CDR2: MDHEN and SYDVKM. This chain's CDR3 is CASSLPDTGELFF. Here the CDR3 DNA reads TGTGCCAGCAGTTTACCGGACACCGGGGAGCTGTTTTTT. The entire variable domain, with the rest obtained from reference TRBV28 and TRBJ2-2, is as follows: DVKVTQSSRYLVKRTGEKVFLECVQDMDHENMFWYRQDPGLGLRLIYFSYDVKMKEKGDIPEGYSVSREKKERFSLILESASTNQTSMYLCASSLPDTGELFFGEGSRLTVL.

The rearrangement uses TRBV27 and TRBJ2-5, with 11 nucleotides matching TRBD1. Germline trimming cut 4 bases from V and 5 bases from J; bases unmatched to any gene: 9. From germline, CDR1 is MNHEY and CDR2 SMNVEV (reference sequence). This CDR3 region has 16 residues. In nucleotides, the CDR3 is TGTGCCAGCAGTTCGACCGGGACAGGGGGGAGGGAGACCCAGTACTTC. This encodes CASSSTGTGGRETQYF.

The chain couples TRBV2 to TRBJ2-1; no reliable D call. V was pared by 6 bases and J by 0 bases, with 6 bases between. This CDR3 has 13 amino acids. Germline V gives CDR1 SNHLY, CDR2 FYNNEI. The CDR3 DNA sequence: TGTGCCAGCAGCGAGAGCTCCTACAATGAGCAGTTCTTC. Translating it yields CASSESSYNEQFF.

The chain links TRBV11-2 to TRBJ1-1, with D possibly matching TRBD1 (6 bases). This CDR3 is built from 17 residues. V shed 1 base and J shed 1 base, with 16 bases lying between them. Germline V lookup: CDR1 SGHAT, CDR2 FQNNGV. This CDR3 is CASSLAPQGLSNTEAFF. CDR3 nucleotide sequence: TGTGCCAGCAGCTTAGCACCACAGGGTTTATCGAACACTGAAGCTTTCTTT.

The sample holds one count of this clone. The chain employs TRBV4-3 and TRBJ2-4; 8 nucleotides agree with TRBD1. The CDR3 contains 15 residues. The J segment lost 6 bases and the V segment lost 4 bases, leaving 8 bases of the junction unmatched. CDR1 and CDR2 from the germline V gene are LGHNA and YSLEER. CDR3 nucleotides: TGCGCCAGCAGCCCCCTACAGGGGGTTGGAAACATTCAGTACTTC. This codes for CASSPLQGVGNIQYF.

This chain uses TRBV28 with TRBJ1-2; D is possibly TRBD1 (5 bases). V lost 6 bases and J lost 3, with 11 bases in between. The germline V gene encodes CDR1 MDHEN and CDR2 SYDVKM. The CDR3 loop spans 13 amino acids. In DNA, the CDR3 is TGTGCCAGCAGGGACGGGGGGGACTATGGCTACACCTTC. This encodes CASRDGGDYGYTF.

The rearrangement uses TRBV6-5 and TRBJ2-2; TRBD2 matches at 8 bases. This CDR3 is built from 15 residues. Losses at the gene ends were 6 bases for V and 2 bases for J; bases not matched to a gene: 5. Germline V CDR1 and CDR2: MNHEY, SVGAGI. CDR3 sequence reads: CASSPLAVNTGELFF. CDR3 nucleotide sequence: TGTGCCAGCAGCCCACTAGCGGTCAACACCGGGGAGCTGTTTTTT.

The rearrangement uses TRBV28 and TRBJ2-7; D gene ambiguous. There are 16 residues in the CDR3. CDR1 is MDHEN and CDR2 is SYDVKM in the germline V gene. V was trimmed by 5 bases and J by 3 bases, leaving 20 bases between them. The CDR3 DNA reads TGTGCCAGCAGTCCGGCGTCCGGGCCCGAAGGCTACGAGCAGTACTTC. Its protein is CASSPASGPEGYEQYF.

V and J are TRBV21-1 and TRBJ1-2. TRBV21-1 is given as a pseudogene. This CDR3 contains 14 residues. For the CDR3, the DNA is TGTGCCAGCAGCAAAGCGAGATCTAACTATGGCTACACCTTC. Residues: CASSKARSNYGYTF.

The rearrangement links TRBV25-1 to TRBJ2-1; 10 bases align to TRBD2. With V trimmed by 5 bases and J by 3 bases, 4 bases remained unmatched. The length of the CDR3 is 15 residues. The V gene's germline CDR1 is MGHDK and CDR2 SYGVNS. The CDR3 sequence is CASSPSGSVYNEQFF. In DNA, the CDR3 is TGTGCCAGCAGTCCTAGCGGGAGTGTCTACAATGAGCAGTTCTTC.

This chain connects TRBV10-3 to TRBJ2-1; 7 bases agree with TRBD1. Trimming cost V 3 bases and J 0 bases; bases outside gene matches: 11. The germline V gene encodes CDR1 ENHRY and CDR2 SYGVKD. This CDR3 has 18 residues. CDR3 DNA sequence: TGTGCCATCAGTGACGTCAGGGACAGACAAAGCTCCTACAATGAGCAGTTCTTC. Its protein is CAISDVRDRQSSYNEQFF.

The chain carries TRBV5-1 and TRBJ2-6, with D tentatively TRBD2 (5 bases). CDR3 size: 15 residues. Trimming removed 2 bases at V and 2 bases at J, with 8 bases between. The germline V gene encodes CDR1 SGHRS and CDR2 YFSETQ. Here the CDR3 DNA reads TGCGCCAGCAGCTTTGTGAGGGCTGGGGCCAACGTCCTGACTTTC. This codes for CASSFVRAGANVLTF.

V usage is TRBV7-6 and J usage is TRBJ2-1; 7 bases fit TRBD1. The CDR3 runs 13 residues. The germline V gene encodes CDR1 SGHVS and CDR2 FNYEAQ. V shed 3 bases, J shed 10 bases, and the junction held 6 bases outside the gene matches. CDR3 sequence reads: CASSLGQSGEQFF. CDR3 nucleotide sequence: TGTGCCAGCAGCTTGGGACAGTCCGGGGAGCAGTTCTTC.

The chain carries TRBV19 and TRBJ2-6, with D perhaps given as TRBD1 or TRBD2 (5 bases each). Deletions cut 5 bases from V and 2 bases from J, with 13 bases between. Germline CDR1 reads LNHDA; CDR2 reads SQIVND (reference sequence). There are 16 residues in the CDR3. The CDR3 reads CASSWDGFAGANVLTF. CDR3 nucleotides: TGTGCCAGTAGTTGGGACGGGTTCGCTGGGGCCAACGTCCTGACTTTC.

The CDR3 DNA sequence: TGTGCCAGCAGCTTAGGGACTGAAGCTTTCTTT. As protein: CASSLGTEAFF. This chain connects TRBV7-9 to TRBJ1-1; D is unclear. V lost 1 base and J lost 5, with 2 bases in between. Germline CDR1 is SEHNR and CDR2 is FQNEAQ (reference sequence). The CDR3 totals 11 residues.

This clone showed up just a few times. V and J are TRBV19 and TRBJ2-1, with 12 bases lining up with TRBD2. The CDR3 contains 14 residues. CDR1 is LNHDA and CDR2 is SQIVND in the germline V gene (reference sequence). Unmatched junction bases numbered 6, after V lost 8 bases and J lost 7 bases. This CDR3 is CASEGLAGINEQFF. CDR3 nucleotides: TGTGCCAGTGAAGGACTAGCGGGAATAAATGAGCAGTTCTTC.

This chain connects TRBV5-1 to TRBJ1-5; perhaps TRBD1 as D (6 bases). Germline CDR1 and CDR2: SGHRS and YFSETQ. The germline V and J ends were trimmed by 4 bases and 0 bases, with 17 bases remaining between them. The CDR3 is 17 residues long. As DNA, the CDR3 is TGCGCCAGCAGCCCCCAGGACAGCCCCTATAGCAATCAGCCCCAGCATTTT. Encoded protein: CASSPQDSPYSNQPQHF.

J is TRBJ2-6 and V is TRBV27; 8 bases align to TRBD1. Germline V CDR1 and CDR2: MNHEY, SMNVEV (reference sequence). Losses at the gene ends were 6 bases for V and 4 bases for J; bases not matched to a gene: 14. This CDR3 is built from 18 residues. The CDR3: CASSPRGQASLGANVLTF. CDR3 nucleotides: TGTGCCAGCAGCCCCCGGGGACAGGCTTCTCTCGGGGCCAACGTCCTGACTTTC. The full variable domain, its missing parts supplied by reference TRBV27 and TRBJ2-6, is EAQVTQNPRYLITVTGKKLTVTCSQNMNHEYMSWYRQDPGLGLRQIYYSMNVEVTDKGDVPEGYKVSRKEKRNFPLILESPSPNQTSLYFCASSPRGQASLGANVLTFGAGSRLTVL.

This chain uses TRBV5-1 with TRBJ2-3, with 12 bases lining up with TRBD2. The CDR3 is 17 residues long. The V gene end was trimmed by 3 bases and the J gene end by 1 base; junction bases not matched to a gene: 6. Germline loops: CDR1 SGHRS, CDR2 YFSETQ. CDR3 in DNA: TGCGCCAGCAGCTACCGTCGACTAGCGGGAGGCACAGATACGCAGTATTTT. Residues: CASSYRRLAGGTDTQYF.